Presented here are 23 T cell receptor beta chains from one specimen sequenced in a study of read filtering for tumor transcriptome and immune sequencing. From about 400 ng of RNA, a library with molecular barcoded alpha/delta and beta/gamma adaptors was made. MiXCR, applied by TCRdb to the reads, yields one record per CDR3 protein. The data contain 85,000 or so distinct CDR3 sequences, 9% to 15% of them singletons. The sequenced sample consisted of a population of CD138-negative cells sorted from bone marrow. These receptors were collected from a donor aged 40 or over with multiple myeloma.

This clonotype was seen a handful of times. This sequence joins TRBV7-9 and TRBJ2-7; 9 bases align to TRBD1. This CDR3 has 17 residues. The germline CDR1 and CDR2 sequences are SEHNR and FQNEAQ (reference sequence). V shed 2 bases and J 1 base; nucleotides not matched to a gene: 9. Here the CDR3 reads CASSLQILGQGSYEQYF. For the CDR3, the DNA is TGTGCCAGCAGCTTACAAATTCTGGGACAGGGTTCCTACGAGCAGTACTTC.

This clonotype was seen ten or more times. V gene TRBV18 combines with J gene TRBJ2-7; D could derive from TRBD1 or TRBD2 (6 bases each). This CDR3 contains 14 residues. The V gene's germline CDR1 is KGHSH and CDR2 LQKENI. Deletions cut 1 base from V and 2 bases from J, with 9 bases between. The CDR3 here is CASSPQGGPYEQYF. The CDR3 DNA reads TGTGCCAGCTCACCACAGGGGGGCCCCTACGAGCAGTACTTC.

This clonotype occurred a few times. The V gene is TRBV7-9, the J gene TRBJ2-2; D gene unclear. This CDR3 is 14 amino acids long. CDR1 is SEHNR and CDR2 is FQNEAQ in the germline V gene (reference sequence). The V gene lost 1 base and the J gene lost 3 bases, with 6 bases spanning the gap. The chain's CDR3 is CASSLEADTGELFF. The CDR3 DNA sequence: TGTGCCAGCAGCTTAGAGGCGGACACCGGGGAGCTGTTTTTT.

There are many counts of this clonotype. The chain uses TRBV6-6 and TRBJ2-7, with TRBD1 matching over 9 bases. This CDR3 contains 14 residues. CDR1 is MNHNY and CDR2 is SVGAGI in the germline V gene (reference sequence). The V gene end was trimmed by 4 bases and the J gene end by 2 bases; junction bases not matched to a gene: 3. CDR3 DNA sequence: TGTGCCAGCAGTTTACAGGGGGCTCCCTACGAGCAGTACTTC. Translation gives CASSLQGAPYEQYF.

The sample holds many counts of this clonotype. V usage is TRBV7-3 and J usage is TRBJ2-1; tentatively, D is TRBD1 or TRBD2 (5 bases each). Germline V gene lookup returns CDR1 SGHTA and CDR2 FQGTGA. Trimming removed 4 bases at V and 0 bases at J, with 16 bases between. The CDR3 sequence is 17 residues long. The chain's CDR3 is CASSSGPRRSSYNEQFF. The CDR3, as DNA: TGTGCCAGCAGCTCGGGACCGCGAAGGAGCTCCTACAATGAGCAGTTCTTC.

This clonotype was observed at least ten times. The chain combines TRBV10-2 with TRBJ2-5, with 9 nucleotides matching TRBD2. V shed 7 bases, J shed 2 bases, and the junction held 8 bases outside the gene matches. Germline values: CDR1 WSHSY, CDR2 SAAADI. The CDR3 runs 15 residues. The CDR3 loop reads CASNAAGGSQETQYF. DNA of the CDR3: TGCGCCAGCAACGCAGCGGGAGGATCTCAAGAGACCCAGTACTTC.

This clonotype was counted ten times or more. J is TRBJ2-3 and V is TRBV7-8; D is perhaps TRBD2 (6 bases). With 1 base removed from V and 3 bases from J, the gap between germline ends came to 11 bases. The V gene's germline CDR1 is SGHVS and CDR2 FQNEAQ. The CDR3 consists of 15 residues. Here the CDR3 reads CASSLVAGWTDTQYF. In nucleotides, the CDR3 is TGTGCCAGCAGCTTAGTGGCGGGATGGACAGATACGCAGTATTTT.

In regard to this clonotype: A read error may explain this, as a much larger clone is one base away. Here the CDR3 DNA reads TGTGCCAGCAGCTTTATAGACAATGGGCAGTTCTTC. Protein: CASSFIDNGQFF. The chain is built from TRBV7-9 and TRBJ2-1; D not certain. The CDR3 has 12 residues. The germline gives CDR1 SEHNR, CDR2 FQNEAQ (reference sequence). Full variable domain (rest looked up from reference TRBV7-9 and TRBJ2-1): DTGVSQNPRHKITKRGQNVTFRCDPISEHNRLYWYRQTLGQGPEFLTYFQNEAQLEKSRLLSDRFSAERPKGSFSTLEIQRTEQGDSAMYLCASSFIDNGQFFGPGTRLTVL.

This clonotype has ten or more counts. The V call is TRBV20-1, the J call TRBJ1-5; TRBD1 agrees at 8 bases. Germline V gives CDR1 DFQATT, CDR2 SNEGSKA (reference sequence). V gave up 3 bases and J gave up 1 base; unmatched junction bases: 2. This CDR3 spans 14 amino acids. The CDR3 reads CSARDRVSNQPQHF. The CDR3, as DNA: TGCAGTGCTAGGGACAGGGTAAGCAATCAGCCCCAGCATTTT.

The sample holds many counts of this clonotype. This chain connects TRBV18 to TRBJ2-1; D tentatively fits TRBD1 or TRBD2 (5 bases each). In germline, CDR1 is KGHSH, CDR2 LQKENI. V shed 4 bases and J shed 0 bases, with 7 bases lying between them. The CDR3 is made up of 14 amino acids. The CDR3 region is CASSQGSSYNEQFF. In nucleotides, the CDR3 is TGTGCCAGCTCACAGGGGAGCTCCTACAATGAGCAGTTCTTC.

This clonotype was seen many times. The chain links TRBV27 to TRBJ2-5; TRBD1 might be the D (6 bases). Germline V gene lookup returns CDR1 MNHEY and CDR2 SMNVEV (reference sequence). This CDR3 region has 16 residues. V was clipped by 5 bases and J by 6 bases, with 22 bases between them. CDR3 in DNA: TGTGCCAGCAGTCCCCGGGACACTGGCCTCCTAAAGACCCAGTACTTC. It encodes CASSPRDTGLLKTQYF.

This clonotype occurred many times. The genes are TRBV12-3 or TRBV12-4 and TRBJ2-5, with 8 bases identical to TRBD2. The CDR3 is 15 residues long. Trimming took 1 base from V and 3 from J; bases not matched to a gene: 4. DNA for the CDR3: TGTGCCAGCAGTTTAGGTCCGGGACTAGAAGAGACCCAGTACTTC. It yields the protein CASSLGPGLEETQYF.

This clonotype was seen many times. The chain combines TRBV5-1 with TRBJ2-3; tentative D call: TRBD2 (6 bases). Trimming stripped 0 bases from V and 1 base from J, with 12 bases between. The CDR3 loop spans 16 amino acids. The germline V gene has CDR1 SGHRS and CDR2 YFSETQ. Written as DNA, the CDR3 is TGCGCCAGCAGCTTGGACGCGGGGATCCGCACAGATACGCAGTATTTT. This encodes CASSLDAGIRTDTQYF.

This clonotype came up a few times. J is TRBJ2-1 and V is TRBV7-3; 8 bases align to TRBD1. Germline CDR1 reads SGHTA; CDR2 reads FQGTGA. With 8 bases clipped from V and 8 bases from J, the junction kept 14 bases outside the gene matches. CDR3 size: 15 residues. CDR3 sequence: CASAIGQGAGYEQFF. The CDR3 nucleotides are TGTGCCAGCGCTATAGGGCAGGGGGCCGGCTATGAGCAGTTCTTC.

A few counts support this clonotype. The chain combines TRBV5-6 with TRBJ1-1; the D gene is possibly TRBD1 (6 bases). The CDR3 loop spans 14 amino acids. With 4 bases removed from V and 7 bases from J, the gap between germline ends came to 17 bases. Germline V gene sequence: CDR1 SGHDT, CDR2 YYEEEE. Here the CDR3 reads CASSPLDRPFEAFF. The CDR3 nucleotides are TGTGCCAGCAGCCCACTCGACAGGCCCTTTGAAGCTTTCTTT. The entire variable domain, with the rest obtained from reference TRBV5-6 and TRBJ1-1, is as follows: DAGVTQSPTHLIKTRGQQVTLRCSPKSGHDTVSWYQQALGQGPQFIFQYYEEEERQRGNFPDRFSGHQFPNYSSELNVNALLLGDSALYLCASSPLDRPFEAFFGQGTRLTVV.

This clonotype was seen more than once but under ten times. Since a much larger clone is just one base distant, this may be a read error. DNA for the CDR3: TGTGCCAGCGCGGGCAGGGTGGGACTAGCGGGAGGCTATGAGCAGTACTTC. Protein product: CASAGRVGLAGGYEQYF. This chain joins TRBV2 and TRBJ2-1, with 15 bases that match TRBD2. The end of the DNA is better explained by TRBJ2-7, so the J call may be wrong. The CDR3 covers 17 residues. The germline CDR1 and CDR2 sequences are SNHLY and FYNNEI.

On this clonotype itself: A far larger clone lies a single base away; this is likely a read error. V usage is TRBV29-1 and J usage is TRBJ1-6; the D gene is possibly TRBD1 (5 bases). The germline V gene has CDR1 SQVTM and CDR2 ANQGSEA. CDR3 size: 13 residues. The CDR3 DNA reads TGCAGCGTTGAAGATCGGGGGGGTGGTGAAGCTCTCTTT. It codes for CSVEDRGGGEALF.

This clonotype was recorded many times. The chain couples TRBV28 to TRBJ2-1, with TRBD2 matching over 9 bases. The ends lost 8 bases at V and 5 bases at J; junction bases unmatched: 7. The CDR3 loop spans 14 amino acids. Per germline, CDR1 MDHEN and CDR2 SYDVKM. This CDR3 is CASHSGSPHNEQFF. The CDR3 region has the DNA TGTGCCAGCCATAGCGGGAGCCCCCACAATGAGCAGTTCTTC.

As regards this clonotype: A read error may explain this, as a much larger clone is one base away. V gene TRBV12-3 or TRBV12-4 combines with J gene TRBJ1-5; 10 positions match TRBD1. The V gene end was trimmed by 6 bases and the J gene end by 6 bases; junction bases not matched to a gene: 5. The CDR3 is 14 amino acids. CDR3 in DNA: TGTGCCAGCAGCCCGACAGGGGGCAGTCAGCCCCAGCATTTT. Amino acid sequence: CASSPTGGSQPQHF.

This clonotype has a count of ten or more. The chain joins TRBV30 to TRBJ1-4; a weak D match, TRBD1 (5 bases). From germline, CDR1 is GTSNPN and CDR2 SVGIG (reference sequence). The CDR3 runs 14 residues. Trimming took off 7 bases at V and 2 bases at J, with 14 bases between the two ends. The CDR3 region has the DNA TGTGCCTCGGACGCCTGGGGGACTAATGAAAAACTGTTTTTT. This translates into CASDAWGTNEKLFF.

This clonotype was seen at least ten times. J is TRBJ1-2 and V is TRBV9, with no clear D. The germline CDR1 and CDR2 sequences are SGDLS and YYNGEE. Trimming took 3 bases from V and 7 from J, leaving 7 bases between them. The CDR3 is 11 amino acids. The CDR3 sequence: CASSGTVGYTF. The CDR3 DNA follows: TGTGCCAGCAGCGGGACTGTTGGCTACACCTTC.

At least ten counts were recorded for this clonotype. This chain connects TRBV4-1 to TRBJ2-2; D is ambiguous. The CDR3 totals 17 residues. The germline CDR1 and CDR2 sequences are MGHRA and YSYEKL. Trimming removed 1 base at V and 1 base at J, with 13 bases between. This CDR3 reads CASSQGRRMMNTGELFF. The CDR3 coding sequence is TGCGCCAGCAGCCAAGGTCGGCGCATGATGAACACCGGGGAGCTGTTTTTT.

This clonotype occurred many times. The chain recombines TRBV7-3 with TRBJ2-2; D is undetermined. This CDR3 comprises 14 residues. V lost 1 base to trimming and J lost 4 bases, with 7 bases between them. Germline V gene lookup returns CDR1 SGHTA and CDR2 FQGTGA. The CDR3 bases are TGTGCCAGCAGCTTAATTGCGGTCACCGGGGAGCTGTTTTTT. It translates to CASSLIAVTGELFF.